This TCR beta chain was found in a study of cytomegalovirus exposure and HLA in healthy donors (TCRdb year 2017). Background for the entire study: An earlier analysis of about 560 of the donors reported around 280 Gb of sequence data and some 110 million unique TCR beta sequences obtained from about 180 million T cells. The study was designed to test whether signatures of past pathogen exposure could be identified by cataloging public T cell receptors. Donor age, sex, ethnicity and CMV serostatus were compiled alongside the repertoire data. Typing coverage varied by locus: 629-630 donors for A, B, C, DRB1 and DQB1; more than 500 for DQA1; about 600 for DPA1; some 470 for DPB1. The T cell repertoires of 700 or so subjects were profiled by immunosequencing and related to cytomegalovirus serostatus. Every discovery cohort repertoire had been produced on one sequencing platform. In an earlier analysis of more than 550 of the donors, high-throughput TCR beta sequencing was used to judge whether each TCR beta V gene segment behaved as functional or pseudogenic. Approximately 310 gigabases of sequencing data and approximately 91 million unique TCR sequences made up an early release that covered roughly 670 HLA-typed donors. Both class I and class II loci were covered by HLA typing, at four-digit resolution. On average, around 200,000 unique TCR beta nucleotide sequences were sequenced per donor among more than 350 genotyped donors of the cohort, with around 19% of those sequences being non-productive. To predict cytomegalovirus infection status, the study brought together high-throughput TCR immunosequencing, statistical association of individual TCRs with disease status, and machine learning. Of the 350 to 450 genotyped donors, over 65% fell in the genetic ancestry cluster associated with self-reported Caucasian donors. A separate validation cohort of 100 to 150 different subjects was used in addition to the roughly 670-subject first cohort. A later genetic analysis used genome-wide SNP genotypes for about 65% of the roughly 670 donors, treating that subset as a discovery cohort. A handful of DR-DQ haplotypes were handled as single units for association and clustering because linkage in the cohort was strong. Rather than using new phenotypic data, the later analysis identified candidate immune exposures from TCR beta sequences and from how often those sequences occurred across donors. A later analysis re-analyzed previously published TCR beta repertoires from 550 to 700 donors and added high-resolution HLA genotyping to study TCR occurrence patterns. Overall study results and their limits: In a later genetic analysis, fewer N-insertions in productive TCRs were reported among donors in an Asian-associated ancestry cluster than the roughly 700-donor mean. In a later analysis, most CMV-associated TCR beta chains were found to appear HLA-restricted, with HLA associations seemingly driven largely by CMV exposure. Immune exposure information for the cohort was limited to CMV serostatus. Because the 87-base-pair reads could not distinguish some IMGT-functional V segments, including TRBV6-2 and TRBV6-3, those segments were excluded. Because counts were too low, seventeen rarely observed V segments, including chromosome 9 orphons, were excluded from the earlier analysis of 500 to 700 of the donors. In this cohort, only TCR beta chains were sequenced, and detectable features were limited by the absence of alpha or paired-chain data. In a later analysis, TCR association rates were found to vary across HLA loci, with the most associated TCRs seen for DRB1 alleles and the fewest for HLA-C alleles. The study gave a list of 150 to 200 TCR beta chains associated with cytomegalovirus. In an earlier analysis of around 600 of the donors, most TCR beta V segments were observed in productive rearrangements about 87% or about 30% of the time, broadly matching IMGT annotations. In a later analysis, HLA-associated TCR beta chains were found to be more clonally expanded and to have lower generation probabilities than equally common non-associated chains. Correlated functional status among segregating V segments might be attributable to linkage disequilibrium, but an unknown experimental factor could not be ruled out. According to the authors, the approach could potentially be generalized to other disease states and immunological phenotypes. Because some donors lacked HLA typing at each locus, the association tests relied only on the typed subset. A further reported finding was that TCR beta sequences accurately predicted the HLA-A and HLA-B alleles for most subjects in the first cohort. In vitro tests confirmed that a few of the cytomegalovirus-associated TCR beta chains recognize cytomegalovirus antigens. The presence/absence analyses assumed that sequencing depth was roughly uniform across donors, and that assumption may not be true. In a later analysis, about 16,000 TCR beta sequences were associated with specific HLA alleles at a false discovery rate of 0.05. Across donors, most TCR sequences were observed very rarely, whereas some public TCRs were present in many individuals. A group of highly shared sequence variants was considered likely to be a technical artifact of the sequencing pipeline. In a later genetic analysis, a missense DCLRE1C variant was associated with V-gene and J-gene trimming of TCR beta chains, and the association was replicated in an independent cohort. Cytomegalovirus status was reported to be diagnosed by the classifier with high specificity and sensitivity in both the original and validation cohorts. A later analysis reported that several top co-occurrence clusters appeared linked to parvovirus B19, influenza, CMV and Epstein-Barr virus. When HLA alleles, especially DR and DQ, strongly co-occurred, attributing TCR associations to individual alleles was difficult.

The cohort comprised fewer than 700 healthy bone marrow donors. All cohort members were sampled while nominally healthy, although unrecorded immune exposures were likely present. The donor was CMV seropositive and was included in the group of 290 or so seropositive cohort members. A peripheral blood sample was collected from each donor, and TCR beta sequencing was performed on peripheral blood mononuclear cells. Genomic DNA was extracted from the blood cell samples with the Qiagen DNeasy Blood Extraction Kit. Worth noting for this clone: Its antigen remains undetermined. Base qualities are not recorded, but no much larger clone differs from it by a single base.

The library was obtained by the immunoSEQ multiplex PCR assay. For the multiplex PCR, a mixture combining 60 forward primers for TCR Vbeta segments and 13 reverse primers for TCR Jbeta segments was used. The CDR3 region of rearranged TCR beta genes was amplified from genomic DNA by a multiplex PCR assay. The Illumina HiSeq System was used to sequence the amplified TCR beta libraries as 87-base-pair reads. As for the original processing: Across the 670 or so repertoires, a later analysis counted around 80 million unique TCR beta chains, roughly 11 million of which were shared by at least two donors. Raw reads were error-corrected and collapsed into unique sequences with a nearest-neighbor algorithm that merged closely related sequences to remove PCR and sequencing errors. Alignment of CDR3 sequences to IMGT reference sequences was used to assign V, D and J gene segments. For a sequence to be retained, a match of at least six nucleotides to both a V gene segment and a J gene segment was required. Rearrangements were called productive when the CDR3 lacked stop codons and stayed in frame with V and J; all others were non-productive. Following IMGT convention, CDR3 was defined as the stretch from the second conserved V-encoded cysteine up to the conserved J-encoded phenylalanine. The earlier analysis of some 550 of the donors excluded any sequence lacking an unambiguous match to a single V gene segment. In an earlier analysis of 587 of the donors, V segments were called functional above 56.7% productive rearrangements and were called segregating when the between-donor standard deviation exceeded 5%. A statistical classification framework was developed to diagnose cytomegalovirus status using the catalog of TCR beta chain sequences. In a later analysis, V and J genes were assigned by comparing TCR nucleotide sequences against IMGT/GENE-DB human TR gene sequences. The TCRdist pipeline was used in a later analysis to assign CDR3 sequences and most-parsimonious VDJ recombination scenarios. In a later analysis, each TCR beta chain was defined by its CDR3 amino acid sequence together with its V-gene family, and reads without a unique V-gene family were excluded. In a later analysis, fewer than 600 highly shared, low-generation-probability nucleotide sequences were removed to address suspected cross-contamination and a sequencing artifact. For each public chain, a later analysis derived a clonal expansion index from normalized ranks of inferred template counts within each repertoire. In a later analysis, generation probabilities were computed using a VDJ recombination model fitted to out-of-frame rearrangements, and the results were checked against IGoR. Hypergeometric tests were used in a later analysis to score TCR-TCR, TCR-HLA and TCR-CMV co-occurrence, with a repertoire-size bias correction applied to the TCR pairs. A later analysis estimated false discovery rates by permuting HLA or CMV assignments 20 times. A later analysis grouped co-occurring TCRs with DBSCAN, adding TCRdist sequence similarity when clustering within HLA-allele-positive subsets. Repertoires with fewer than 30,000 or more than 120,000 public chains were left out of co-occurrence clustering, as were about 5 repertoires with anomalous nucleotide sharing. Not all clones reach the TCRdb copy of this immuneACCESS table, which keeps in-frame sequences only. Checked studies attribute under half of the gap to unresolved V genes and leave the rest unexplained. That table is the source of V, J and clone size, and D and trimming were worked out from the DNA. Recorded for this sample are around 90,000 clones; approximately 65% of them occurred a single time. Approximately 5.8% of the sample goes to the ten largest clones.

From the germline V gene, CDR1 is SGHRS and CDR2 is YFSETQ. Here V drops 4 bases and J drops 8 bases, and the junction holds 15 bases not matched to any gene. Its CDR3 holds 17 amino acids, cysteine through phenylalanine. CDR3 DNA only is kept here, 51 bases in frame from base 1. The sample consisted of PBMCs. Rearrangement joined TRBV5-1 to TRBJ2-1; 10 junctional bases match TRBD2. The receptor was isolated from a woman younger than 45 in good health and CMV-seropositive. In nucleotides, the sequence is TGCGCCAGCAGCGTCGGTTTACGGCTAGCGGGGGTTGATGAGCAGTTCTTC. This gives the protein CASSVGLRLAGVDEQFF. The variable domain in full, with residues beyond the CDR3 obtained from the reference TRBV5-1 and TRBJ2-1 genes, is KAGVTQTPRYLIKTRGQQVTLSCSPISGHRSVSWYQQTPGQGLQFLFEYFSETQRNKGNFPGRFSGRQFSNSRSEMNVSTLELGDSALYLCASSVGLRLAGVDEQFFGPGTRLTVL.